This TCR beta chain is drawn from a study of CD8+ T cells in alopecia areata. Remarks on this clone: Its antigen is currently unknown.

CDR1 SGHRS and CDR2 YFSETQ come from the germline V gene. The CDR3 length is 15 residues. The V segment lost 1 base and the J segment 4 bases; nucleotides outside the gene matches: 4. Treatment meaning: oral pan-JAK inhibitor, 5-10 mg twice daily. The sequencing template was cDNA reverse transcribed from extracted RNA. Clones were read by immunoSEQ multiplex PCR, and TCRdb kept only the in-frame ones, dropping some. The sample includes 250,000 to 350,000 clones, over 45% of them seen just once. Regarding the study as a whole: Amid tofacitinib therapy, many expanded lesional clones stayed present in scalp and blood.

The chain is built from TRBV5-1 and TRBJ2-3; 9 positions agree with TRBD1. Sequencing used CD4+ T cells sorted from blood, obtained at week 52, from a patient treated with tofacitinib. The sequence was collected from a human donor with alopecia areata. CDR3 DNA: TGCGCCAGCAGCTTGCGGACAGGGGTATCAGATACGCAGTATTTT. Its translation: CASSLRTGVSDTQYF.